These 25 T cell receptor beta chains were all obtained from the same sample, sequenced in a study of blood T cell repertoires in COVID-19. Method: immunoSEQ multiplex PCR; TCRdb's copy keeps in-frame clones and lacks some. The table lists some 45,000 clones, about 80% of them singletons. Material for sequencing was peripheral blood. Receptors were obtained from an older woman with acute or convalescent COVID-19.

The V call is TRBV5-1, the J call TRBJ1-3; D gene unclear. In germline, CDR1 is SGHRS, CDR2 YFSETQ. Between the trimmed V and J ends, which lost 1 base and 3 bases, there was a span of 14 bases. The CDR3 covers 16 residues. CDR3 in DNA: TGCGCCAGCAGCTTGAAGGCCGGCCGGGGTGGAAACACCATATATTTT. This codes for CASSLKAGRGGNTIYF.

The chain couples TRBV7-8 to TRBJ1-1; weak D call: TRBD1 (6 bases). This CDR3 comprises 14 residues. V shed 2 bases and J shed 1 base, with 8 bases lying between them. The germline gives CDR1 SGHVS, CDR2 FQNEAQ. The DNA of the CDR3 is TGTGCCAGCAGCTTACTGGGGGCGAACACTGAAGCTTTCTTT. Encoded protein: CASSLLGANTEAFF.

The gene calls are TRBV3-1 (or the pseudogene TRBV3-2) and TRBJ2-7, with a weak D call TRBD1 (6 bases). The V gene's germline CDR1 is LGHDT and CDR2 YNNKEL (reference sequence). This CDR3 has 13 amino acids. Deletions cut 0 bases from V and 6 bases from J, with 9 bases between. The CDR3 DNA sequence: TGTGCCAGCAGCCAAGATAGGACAGCCGAGCAGTACTTC. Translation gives CASSQDRTAEQYF.

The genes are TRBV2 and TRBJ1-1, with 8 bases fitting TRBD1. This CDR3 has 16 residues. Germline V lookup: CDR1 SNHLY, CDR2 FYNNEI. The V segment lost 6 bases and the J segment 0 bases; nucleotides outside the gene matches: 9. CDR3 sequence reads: CASSGQGRTMNTEAFF. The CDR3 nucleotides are TGTGCCAGCAGCGGACAGGGAAGGACTATGAACACTGAAGCTTTCTTT.

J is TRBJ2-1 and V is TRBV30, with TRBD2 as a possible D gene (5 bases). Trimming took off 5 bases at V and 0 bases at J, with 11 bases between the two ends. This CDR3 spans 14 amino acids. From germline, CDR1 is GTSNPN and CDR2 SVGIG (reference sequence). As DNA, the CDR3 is TGTGCCTGGTCTTCGGGGAGCTCCTACAATGAGCAGTTCTTC. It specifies CAWSSGSSYNEQFF.

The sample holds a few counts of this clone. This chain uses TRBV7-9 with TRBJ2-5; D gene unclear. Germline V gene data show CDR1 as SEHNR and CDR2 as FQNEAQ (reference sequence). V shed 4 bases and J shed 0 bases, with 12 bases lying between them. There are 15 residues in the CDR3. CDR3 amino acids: CASSSSSKYQETQYF. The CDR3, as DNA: TGTGCCAGCAGCTCGTCTTCTAAGTACCAAGAGACCCAGTACTTC.

The CDR3 reads CASSPPVPRNIQYF. CDR3 sequence (DNA): TGTGCCAGCAGTCCCCCGGTTCCTCGAAACATTCAGTACTTC. This sequence joins TRBV6-5 and TRBJ2-4, with D unclear. The V end was cut by 5 bases, the J end by 6 bases, with 14 bases between. The CDR3 runs to 14 residues. CDR1 MNHEY and CDR2 SVGAGI come from the germline V gene.

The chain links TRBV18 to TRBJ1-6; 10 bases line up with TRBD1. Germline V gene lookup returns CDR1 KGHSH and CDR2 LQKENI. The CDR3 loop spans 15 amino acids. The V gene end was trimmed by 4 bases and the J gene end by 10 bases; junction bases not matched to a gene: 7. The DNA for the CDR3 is TGTGCCAGCTCACTGTCCGGGACAGGGGAATCACCCCTCCACTTT. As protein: CASSLSGTGESPLHF. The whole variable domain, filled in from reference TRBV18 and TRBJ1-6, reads NAGVMQNPRHLVRRRGQEARLRCSPMKGHSHVYWYRQLPEEGLKFMVYLQKENIIDESGMPKERFSAEFPKEGPSILRIQQVVRGDSAAYFCASSLSGTGESPLHFGNGTRLTVT.

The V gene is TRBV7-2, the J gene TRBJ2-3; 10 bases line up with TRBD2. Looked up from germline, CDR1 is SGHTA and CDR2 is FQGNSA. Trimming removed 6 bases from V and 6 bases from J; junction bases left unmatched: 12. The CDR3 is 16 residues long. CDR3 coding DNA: TGTGCCAGCAGTCCACAACCAGCGGGGGGGTCCGATACGCAGTATTTT. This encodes CASSPQPAGGSDTQYF. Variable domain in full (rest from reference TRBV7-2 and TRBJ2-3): GAGVSQSPSNKVTEKGKDVELRCDPISGHTALYWYRQSLGQGLEFLIYFQGNSAPDKSGLPSDRFSAERTGGSVSTLTIQRTQQEDSAVYLCASSPQPAGGSDTQYFGPGTRLTVL.

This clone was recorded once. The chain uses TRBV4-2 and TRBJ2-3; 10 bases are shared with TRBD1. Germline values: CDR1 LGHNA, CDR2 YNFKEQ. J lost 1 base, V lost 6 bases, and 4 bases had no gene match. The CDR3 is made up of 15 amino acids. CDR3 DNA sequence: TGTGCCAGCAGACTGGGGACAGGGGGCACAGATACGCAGTATTTT. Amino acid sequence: CASRLGTGGTDTQYF.

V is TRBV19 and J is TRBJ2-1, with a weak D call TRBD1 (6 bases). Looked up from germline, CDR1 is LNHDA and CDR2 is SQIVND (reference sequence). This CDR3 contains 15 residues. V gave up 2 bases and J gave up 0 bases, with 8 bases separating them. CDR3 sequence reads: CASSITGLSYNEQFF. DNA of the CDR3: TGTGCCAGTAGTATAACAGGGCTCTCCTACAATGAGCAGTTCTTC.

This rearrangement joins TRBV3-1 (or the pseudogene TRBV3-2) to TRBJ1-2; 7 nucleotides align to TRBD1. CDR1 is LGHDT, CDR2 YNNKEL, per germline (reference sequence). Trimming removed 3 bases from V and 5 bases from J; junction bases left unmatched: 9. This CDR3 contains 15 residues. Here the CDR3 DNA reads TGTGCCAGCAGCCACATTAAGGACAGGTTTTATGGCTACACCTTC. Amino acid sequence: CASSHIKDRFYGYTF.

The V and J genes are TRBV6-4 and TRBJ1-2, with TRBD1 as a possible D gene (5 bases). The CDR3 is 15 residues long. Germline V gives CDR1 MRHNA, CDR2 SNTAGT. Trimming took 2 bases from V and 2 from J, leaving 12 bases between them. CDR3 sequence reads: CASSDEAGGNYGYTF. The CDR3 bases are TGTGCCAGCAGTGACGAAGCGGGGGGGAACTATGGCTACACCTTC.

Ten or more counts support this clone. The CDR3 protein is CASSEQGYGYTF. The CDR3 DNA reads as TGTGCCAGCAGTGAACAGGGCTATGGCTACACCTTC. V and J are TRBV25-1 and TRBJ1-2; tentatively, D is TRBD1 (5 bases). The CDR3 is made up of 12 amino acids. The V end lost 2 bases, the J end lost 4 bases, and 5 bases lay between the germline ends. Germline CDR1 is MGHDK and CDR2 is SYGVNS.

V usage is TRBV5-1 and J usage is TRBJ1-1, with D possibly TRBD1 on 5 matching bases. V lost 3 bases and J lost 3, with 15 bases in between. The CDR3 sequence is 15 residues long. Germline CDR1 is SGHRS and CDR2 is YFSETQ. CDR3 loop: CASSSRTSADTEAFF. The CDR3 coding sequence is TGCGCCAGCAGCTCTCGGACATCGGCGGACACTGAAGCTTTCTTT.

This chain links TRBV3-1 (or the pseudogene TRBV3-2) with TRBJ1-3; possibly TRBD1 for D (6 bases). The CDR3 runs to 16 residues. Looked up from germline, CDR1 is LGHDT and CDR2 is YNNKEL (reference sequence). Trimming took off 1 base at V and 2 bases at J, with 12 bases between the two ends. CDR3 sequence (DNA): TGTGCCAGCAGCCAAGCAGGGGATAACGCTGGAAACACCATATATTTT. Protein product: CASSQAGDNAGNTIYF.

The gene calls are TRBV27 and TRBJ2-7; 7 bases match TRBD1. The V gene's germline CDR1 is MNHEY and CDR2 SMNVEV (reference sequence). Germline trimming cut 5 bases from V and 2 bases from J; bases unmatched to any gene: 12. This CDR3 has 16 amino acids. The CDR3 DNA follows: TGTGCCAGCAGTGTAGGGGGTGGGACAGTACCCTACGAGCAGTACTTC. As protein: CASSVGGGTVPYEQYF.

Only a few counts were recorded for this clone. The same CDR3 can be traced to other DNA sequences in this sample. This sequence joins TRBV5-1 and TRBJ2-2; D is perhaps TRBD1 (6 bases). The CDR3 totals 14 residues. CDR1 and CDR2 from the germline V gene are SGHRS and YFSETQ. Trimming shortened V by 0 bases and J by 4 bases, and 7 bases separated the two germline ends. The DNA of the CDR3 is TGCGCCAGCAGCTTGGTACAGGGCACCGGGGAGCTGTTTTTT. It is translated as CASSLVQGTGELFF.

Written as DNA, the CDR3 is TGTGCCAGCAGCCCCCACGTGAGAGACACTGAAGCTTTCTTT. Residues: CASSPHVRDTEAFF. The V and J genes are TRBV9 and TRBJ1-1; no clear D gene. This CDR3 contains 14 residues. Germline V gene sequence: CDR1 SGDLS, CDR2 YYNGEE. V lost 4 bases and J 3 bases, leaving 13 bases between the germline ends.

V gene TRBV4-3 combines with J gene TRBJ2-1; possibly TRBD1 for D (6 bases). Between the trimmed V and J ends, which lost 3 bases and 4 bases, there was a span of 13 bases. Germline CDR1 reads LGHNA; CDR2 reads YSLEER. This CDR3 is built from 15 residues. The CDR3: CASSHDRFAYNEQFF. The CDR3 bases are TGCGCCAGCAGCCATGACAGGTTCGCTTACAATGAGCAGTTCTTC.

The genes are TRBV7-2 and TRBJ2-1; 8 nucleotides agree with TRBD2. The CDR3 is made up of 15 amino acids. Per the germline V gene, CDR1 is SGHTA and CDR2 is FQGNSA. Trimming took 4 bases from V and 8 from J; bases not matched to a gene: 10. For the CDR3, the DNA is TGTGCCAGCAGCTCCCCAGGGACTAGTGGCGATGAGCAGTTCTTC. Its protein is CASSSPGTSGDEQFF. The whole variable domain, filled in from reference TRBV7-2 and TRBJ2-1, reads GAGVSQSPSNKVTEKGKDVELRCDPISGHTALYWYRQSLGQGLEFLIYFQGNSAPDKSGLPSDRFSAERTGGSVSTLTIQRTQQEDSAVYLCASSSPGTSGDEQFFGPGTRLTVL.

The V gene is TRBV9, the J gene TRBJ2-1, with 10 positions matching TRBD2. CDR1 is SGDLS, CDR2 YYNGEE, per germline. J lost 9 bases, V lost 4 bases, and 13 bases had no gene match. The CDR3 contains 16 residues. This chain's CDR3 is CASSPPGSGGASEQFF. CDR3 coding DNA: TGTGCCAGCAGCCCCCCAGGGAGCGGGGGGGCCAGTGAGCAGTTCTTC.

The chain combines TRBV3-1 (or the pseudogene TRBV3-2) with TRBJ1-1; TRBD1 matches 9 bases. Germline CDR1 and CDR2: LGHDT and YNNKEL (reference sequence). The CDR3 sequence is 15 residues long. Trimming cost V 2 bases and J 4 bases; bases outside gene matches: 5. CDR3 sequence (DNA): TGTGCCAGCAGCCAAACACAGGGGGCCTTCACTGAAGCTTTCTTT. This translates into CASSQTQGAFTEAFF.

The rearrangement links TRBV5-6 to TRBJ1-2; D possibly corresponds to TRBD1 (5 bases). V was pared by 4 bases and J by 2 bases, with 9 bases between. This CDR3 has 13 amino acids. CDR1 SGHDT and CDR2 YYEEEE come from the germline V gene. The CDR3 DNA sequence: TGTGCCAGCAGCCGCGGGGCCAACTATGGCTACACCTTC. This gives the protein CASSRGANYGYTF.

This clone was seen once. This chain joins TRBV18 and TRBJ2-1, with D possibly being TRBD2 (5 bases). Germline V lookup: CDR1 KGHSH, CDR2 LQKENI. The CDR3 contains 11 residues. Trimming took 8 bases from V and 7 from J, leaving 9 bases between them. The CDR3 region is CASGRANEQFF. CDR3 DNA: TGTGCCAGCGGGCGGGCGAATGAGCAGTTCTTC.